The rows below give T cell receptor beta chains drawn from one sample of a study of T cell responses to AZD1222 COVID-19 vaccine. Profiling relied on immunoSEQ multiplex PCR, and the TCRdb table lists in-frame clones only, not all of them. The repertoire consists of about 100,000 clones, with approximately 87% occurring once and the leading ten covering approximately 15%. The sequencing used peripheral blood, collected on day 0 of AZD1222 vaccination. The receptor source for this set is an adult in good health. The CDR3 runs from the conserved cysteine through the conserved F or W. The D gene is left open where the match is weak. Expanded clones are given a class, and other clones once, few, many or no size at all.

j_call clone_size cdr3_length d_call v_call cdr3_nt cdr3_aa
TRBJ2-2 once 13 . TRBV11-1 TGTGCCAGCAGCTTAGACAGACGCGGGGAGCTGTTTTTT CASSLDRRGELFF
TRBJ2-5 . 15 . TRBV14 TGTGCCAGCAGCCAAGATCGGTTACCTCTAGGAGCCCAGTACTTC CASSQDRLPLGAQYF
TRBJ1-1 . 13 . TRBV29-1 TGCAGCGGTGAAGTCGGGGTGAACACTGAAGCTTTCTTT CSGEVGVNTEAFF
TRBJ1-2 once 13 . TRBV27 TGTGCCAGCAGTTTGGCCCGGGACATTGGCTACACCTTC CASSLARDIGYTF
TRBJ2-1 once 18 TRBD2 TRBV7-3 TGTGCCAGCAGCCACCCTCCTTTAGCGGGGGGGTCCTACAATGAGCAGTTCTTC CASSHPPLAGGSYNEQFF
TRBJ2-3 . 16 TRBD2 TRBV25-1 TGTGCCAGCAGTGAATCAAACCCGGGAGGTGCAGATACGCAGTATTTT CASSESNPGGADTQYF
TRBJ2-3 . 15 . TRBV11-3 TGTGCCAGCAGCTTAGAGCCGGGGGTCACAGATACGCAGTATTTT CASSLEPGVTDTQYF
TRBJ1-3 few 13 . TRBV18 TGTGCCAGCTCACGGGGTTCTGGAAACACCATATATTTT CASSRGSGNTIYF
TRBJ1-2 . 15 . TRBV7-2 TGTGCCAGCAGCTTAGATCGGGCGAGGAACTATGGCTACACCTTC CASSLDRARNYGYTF
TRBJ2-5 . 15 TRBD1 TRBV2 TGTGCCAGCCGACTTTGGACAGGGGGCTTTGAGACCCAGTACTTC CASRLWTGGFETQYF
TRBJ1-1 . 17 . TRBV18 TGTGCCAGCTCACCAGTTGCGCACACAGACCTGAACACTGAAGCTTTCTTT CASSPVAHTDLNTEAFF
TRBJ1-2 . 14 . TRBV7-9 TGTGCCAGCAGCCGGGCGGCAGTCTACTATGGCTACACCTTC CASSRAAVYYGYTF
TRBJ1-1 . 14 TRBD1 TRBV18 TGTGCCAGCTCATTGGACAGGGCTAACACTGAAGCTTTCTTT CASSLDRANTEAFF
TRBJ2-7 . 12 . TRBV2 TGTGCCAGCAGTGAATATAGCTACGAGCAGTACTTC CASSEYSYEQYF
TRBJ1-2 . 15 . TRBV7-2 TGTGCCAGCAGCTCCCCCCAACAGGGTAGGAATGGCTACACCTTC CASSSPQQGRNGYTF
TRBJ1-4 . 14 . TRBV6-2/TRBV6-3 TGTGCCAGCAGTTACAGGGGGGGGAGTGAAAAACTGTTTTTT CASSYRGGSEKLFF
TRBJ1-2 . 15 . TRBV18 TGTGCCAGCTCAGCTTCCCTGGGGGATGTCTATGGCTACACCTTC CASSASLGDVYGYTF
TRBJ2-3 . 14 . TRBV6-5 TGTGCCAGCAAGGCGGGTTTGAGCACAGATACGCAGTATTTT CASKAGLSTDTQYF
TRBJ2-2 . 12 . TRBV9 TGTGCCAGCAGCGTCCCAAGGGGGGAGCTGTTTTTT CASSVPRGELFF
TRBJ2-1 . 13 . TRBV7-2 TGTGCCAGCAGCTTACCCCAGGTGGCTGAGCAGTTCTTC CASSLPQVAEQFF
TRBJ1-3 . 16 TRBD1 TRBV19 TGTGCCAGTAGTATACCGGGACAGGGTGCCGGAAACACCATATATTTT CASSIPGQGAGNTIYF
TRBJ1-1 . 15 . TRBV10-3 TGTGCCATCAGTGAGTCTAGAGGGCCGGTGACTGAAGCTTTCTTT CAISESRGPVTEAFF
TRBJ1-2 . 17 TRBD1 TRBV10-3 TGTGCCATCAGTGAGAAAGGGCCGGGACAGGGCAACTATGGCTACACCTTC CAISEKGPGQGNYGYTF
TRBJ1-4 few 15 . TRBV4-1 TGCGCCAGCAGCTCTCGCGGGAACCAGGGGGAAAAACTGTTTTTT CASSSRGNQGEKLFF
TRBJ1-5 . 13 . TRBV5-8 TGTGCCAGCAGCCCAAGGAGGAATCAGCCCCAGCATTTT CASSPRRNQPQHF
TRBJ2-2 . 15 . TRBV9 TGTGCCAGCAGCGTAGCTAACGGGAACACCGGGGAGCTGTTTTTT CASSVANGNTGELFF
TRBJ1-5 . 18 TRBD1 TRBV4-1 TGCGCCAGCAGCCCAACAGGGGGTAAAATTTATAGCAATCAGCCCCAGCATTTT CASSPTGGKIYSNQPQHF
TRBJ2-2 . 17 TRBD2 TRBV4-1 TGCGCCAGCAGGCCCTCGACTCTAGCGGGGGGGACCGGGGAGCTGTTTTTT CASRPSTLAGGTGELFF
TRBJ2-2 . 13 . TRBV6-5 TGTGCCAGCAGGGGGCTGAACACCGGGGAGCTGTTTTTT CASRGLNTGELFF
TRBJ2-1 . 16 TRBD2 TRBV7-7 TGTGCCAGCAGTCCCGGACTAGCGGGGGGCGGGCATGAGCAGTTCTTC CASSPGLAGGGHEQFF
TRBJ2-2 few 16 . TRBV27 TGTGCCAGCAGTTTATCTGGTTCCGGAATGGCCGGGGAGCTGTTTTTT CASSLSGSGMAGELFF
TRBJ1-1 . 15 . TRBV5-4 TGTGCCAGCAGCCCCTGGACCGGGGGGAACACTGAAGCTTTCTTT CASSPWTGGNTEAFF
TRBJ1-1 once 15 . TRBV7-8 TGTGCCAGCAGCCTTTACAGGGACATGAACACTGAAGCTTTCTTT CASSLYRDMNTEAFF
TRBJ1-1 . 14 . TRBV6-5 TGTGCCAGCAGCGGACAGAATTTGAACACTGAAGCTTTCTTT CASSGQNLNTEAFF
TRBJ1-3 . 16 . TRBV18 TGTGCCAGCTCACGCCTGGAGACAGGCTCTGGAAACACCATATATTTT CASSRLETGSGNTIYF
TRBJ1-5 . 15 . TRBV5-1 TGCGCCAGCAGCTTGGGTGGCAGGGATGGGCAGCCCCAGCATTTT CASSLGGRDGQPQHF
TRBJ2-1 . 14 TRBD1 TRBV7-2 TGTGCCAGCAGCGTACAGGGGGCCCTTAATGAGCAGTTCTTC CASSVQGALNEQFF
TRBJ1-3 . 13 . TRBV7-9 TGTGCCAGCAGCTTCAGGGGTGGAAACACCATATATTTT CASSFRGGNTIYF
TRBJ1-1 . 13 . TRBV12-3/TRBV12-4 TGTGCCAGCAGTTTTCAAGGGTTGACTGAAGCTTTCTTT CASSFQGLTEAFF
TRBJ1-1 . 14 . TRBV6-5 TGTGCCAGCAGTCTCTTATGGGGGAACACTGAAGCTTTCTTT CASSLLWGNTEAFF
TRBJ1-6 . 14 . TRBV9 TGTGCCAGCAGCGTAGTGGACATCAATTCACCCCTCCACTTT CASSVVDINSPLHF
TRBJ1-1 . 15 . TRBV9 TGTGCCAGCAGCGTAGGCCAGGGATCCATATCTGAAGCTTTCTTT CASSVGQGSISEAFF